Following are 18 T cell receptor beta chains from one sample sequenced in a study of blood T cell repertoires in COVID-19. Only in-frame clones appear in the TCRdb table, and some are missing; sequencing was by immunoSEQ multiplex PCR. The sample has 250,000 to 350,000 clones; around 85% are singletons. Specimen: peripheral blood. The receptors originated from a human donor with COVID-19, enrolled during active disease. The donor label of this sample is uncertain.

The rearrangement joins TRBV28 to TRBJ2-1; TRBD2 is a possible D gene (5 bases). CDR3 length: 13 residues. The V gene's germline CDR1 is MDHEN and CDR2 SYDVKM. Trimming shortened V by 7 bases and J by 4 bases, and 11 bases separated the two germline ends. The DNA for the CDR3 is TGTGCCAGCACTCCCCCGGGGTACAATGAGCAGTTCTTC. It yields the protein CASTPPGYNEQFF.

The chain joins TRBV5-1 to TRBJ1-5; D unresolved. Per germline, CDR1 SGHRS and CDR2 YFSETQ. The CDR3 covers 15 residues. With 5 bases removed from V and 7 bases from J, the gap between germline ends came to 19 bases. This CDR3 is CASSAGPLDGQPQHF. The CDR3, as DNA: TGCGCCAGCAGTGCGGGCCCGCTCGACGGGCAGCCCCAGCATTTT.

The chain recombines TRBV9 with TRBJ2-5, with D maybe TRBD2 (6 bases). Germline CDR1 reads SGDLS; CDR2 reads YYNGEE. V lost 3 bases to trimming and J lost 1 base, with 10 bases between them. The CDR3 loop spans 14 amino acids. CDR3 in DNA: TGTGCCAGCAGCGCCTCTAGCGCCCAAGAGACCCAGTACTTC. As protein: CASSASSAQETQYF. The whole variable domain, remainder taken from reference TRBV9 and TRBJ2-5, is DSGVTQTPKHLITATGQRVTLRCSPRSGDLSVYWYQQSLDQGLQFLIQYYNGEERAKGNILERFSAQQFPDLHSELNLSSLELGDSALYFCASSASSAQETQYFGPGTRLLVL.

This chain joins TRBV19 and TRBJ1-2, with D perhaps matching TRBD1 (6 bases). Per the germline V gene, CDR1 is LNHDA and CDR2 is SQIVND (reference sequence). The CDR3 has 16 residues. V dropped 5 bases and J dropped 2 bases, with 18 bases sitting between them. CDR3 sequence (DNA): TGTGCCAGTAGTCCACAGGGTAGCCGCTGGAACTATGGCTACACCTTC. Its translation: CASSPQGSRWNYGYTF. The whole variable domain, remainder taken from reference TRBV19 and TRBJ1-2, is DGGITQSPKYLFRKEGQNVTLSCEQNLNHDAMYWYRQDPGQGLRLIYYSQIVNDFQKGDIAEGYSVSREKKESFPLTVTSAQKNPTAFYLCASSPQGSRWNYGYTFGSGTRLTVV.

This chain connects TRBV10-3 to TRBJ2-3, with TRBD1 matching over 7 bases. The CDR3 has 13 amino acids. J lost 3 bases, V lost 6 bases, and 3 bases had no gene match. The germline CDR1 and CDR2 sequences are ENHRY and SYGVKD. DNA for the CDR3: TGTGCCATCAGGGGGACAGAAACAGATACGCAGTATTTT. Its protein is CAIRGTETDTQYF.

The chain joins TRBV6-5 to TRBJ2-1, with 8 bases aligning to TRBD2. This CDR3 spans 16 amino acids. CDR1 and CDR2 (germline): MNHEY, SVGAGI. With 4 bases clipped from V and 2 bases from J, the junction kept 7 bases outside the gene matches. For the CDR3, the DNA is TGTGCCAGCAGTTCATCAGCGGGAGTAACCTACAATGAGCAGTTCTTC. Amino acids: CASSSSAGVTYNEQFF.

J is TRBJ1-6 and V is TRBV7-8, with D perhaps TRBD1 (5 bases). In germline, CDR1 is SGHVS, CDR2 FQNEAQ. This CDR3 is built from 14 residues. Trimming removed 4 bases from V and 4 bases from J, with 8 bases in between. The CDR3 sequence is CASSYGTYNSPLHF. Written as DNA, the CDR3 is TGTGCCAGCAGCTATGGGACTTATAATTCACCCCTCCACTTT.

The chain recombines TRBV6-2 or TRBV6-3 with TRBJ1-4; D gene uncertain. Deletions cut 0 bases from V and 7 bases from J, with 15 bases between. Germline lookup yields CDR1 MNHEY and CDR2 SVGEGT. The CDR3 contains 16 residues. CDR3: CASSYSRTVIGEKLFF. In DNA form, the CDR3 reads TGTGCCAGCAGTTACTCGAGAACGGTTATTGGTGAAAAACTGTTTTTT.

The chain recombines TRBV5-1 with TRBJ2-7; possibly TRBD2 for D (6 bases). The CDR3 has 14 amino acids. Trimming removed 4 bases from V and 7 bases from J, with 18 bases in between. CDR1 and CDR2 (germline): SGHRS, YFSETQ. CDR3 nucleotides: TGCGCCAGCAGCCCCGGCCGGGGAGGTCGGGAGCAGTACTTC. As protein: CASSPGRGGREQYF.

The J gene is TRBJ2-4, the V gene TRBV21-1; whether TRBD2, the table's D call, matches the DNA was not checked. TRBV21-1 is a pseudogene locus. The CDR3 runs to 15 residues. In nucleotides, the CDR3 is TGTGCCAGCAGCACGGCGGTGTCGGCCAAAAACATTCAGTACTTC. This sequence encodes CASSTAVSAKNIQYF.

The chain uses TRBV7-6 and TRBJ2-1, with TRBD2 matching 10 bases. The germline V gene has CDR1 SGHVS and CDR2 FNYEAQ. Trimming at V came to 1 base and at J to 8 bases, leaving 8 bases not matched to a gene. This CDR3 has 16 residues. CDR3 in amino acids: CASSLGRLAGVDEQFF. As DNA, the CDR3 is TGTGCCAGCAGCTTAGGGCGGCTAGCGGGAGTCGATGAGCAGTTCTTC.

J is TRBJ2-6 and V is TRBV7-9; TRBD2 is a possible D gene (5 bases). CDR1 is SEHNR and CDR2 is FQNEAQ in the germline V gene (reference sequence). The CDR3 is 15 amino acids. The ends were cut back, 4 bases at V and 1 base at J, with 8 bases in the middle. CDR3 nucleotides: TGTGCCAGCAGCTCGGGATTTTCTGGGGCCAACGTCCTGACTTTC. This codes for CASSSGFSGANVLTF.

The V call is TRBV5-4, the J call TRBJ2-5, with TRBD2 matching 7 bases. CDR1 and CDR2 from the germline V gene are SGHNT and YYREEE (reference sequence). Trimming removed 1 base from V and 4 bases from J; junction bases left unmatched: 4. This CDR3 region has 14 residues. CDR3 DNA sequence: TGTGCCAGCAGCTTGAGATTAGCGGGAGAGACCCAGTACTTC. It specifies CASSLRLAGETQYF.

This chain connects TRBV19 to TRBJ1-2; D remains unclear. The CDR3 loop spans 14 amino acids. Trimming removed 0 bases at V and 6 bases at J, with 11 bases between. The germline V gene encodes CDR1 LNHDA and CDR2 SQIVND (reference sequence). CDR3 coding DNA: TGTGCCAGTAGTATAGAGAGAACTACCCATGGCTACACCTTC. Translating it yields CASSIERTTHGYTF. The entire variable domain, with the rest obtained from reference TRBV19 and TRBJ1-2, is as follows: DGGITQSPKYLFRKEGQNVTLSCEQNLNHDAMYWYRQDPGQGLRLIYYSQIVNDFQKGDIAEGYSVSREKKESFPLTVTSAQKNPTAFYLCASSIERTTHGYTFGSGTRLTVV.

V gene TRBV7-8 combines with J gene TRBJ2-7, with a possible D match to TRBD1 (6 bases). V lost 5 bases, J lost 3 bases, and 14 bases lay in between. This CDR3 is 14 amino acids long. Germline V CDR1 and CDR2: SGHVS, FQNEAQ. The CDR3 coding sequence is TGTGCCAGCAGCCCAGGGGCCCGATACTACGAGCAGTACTTC. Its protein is CASSPGARYYEQYF.

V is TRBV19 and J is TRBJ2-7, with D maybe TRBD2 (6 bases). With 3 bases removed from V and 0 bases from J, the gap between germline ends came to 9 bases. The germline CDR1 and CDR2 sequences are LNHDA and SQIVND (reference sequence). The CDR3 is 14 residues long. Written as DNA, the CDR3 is TGTGCCAGTAGTATGGAGGGTTTCTCCTACGAGCAGTACTTC. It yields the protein CASSMEGFSYEQYF. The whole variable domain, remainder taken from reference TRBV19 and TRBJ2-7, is DGGITQSPKYLFRKEGQNVTLSCEQNLNHDAMYWYRQDPGQGLRLIYYSQIVNDFQKGDIAEGYSVSREKKESFPLTVTSAQKNPTAFYLCASSMEGFSYEQYFGPGTRLTVT.

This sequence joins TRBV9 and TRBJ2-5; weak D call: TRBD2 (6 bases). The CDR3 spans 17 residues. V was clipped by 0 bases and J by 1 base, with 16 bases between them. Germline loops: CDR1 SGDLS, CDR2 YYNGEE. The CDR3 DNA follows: TGTGCCAGCAGCGTAGGAGGCCAGATAGCGGTCCAAGAGACCCAGTACTTC. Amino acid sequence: CASSVGGQIAVQETQYF.

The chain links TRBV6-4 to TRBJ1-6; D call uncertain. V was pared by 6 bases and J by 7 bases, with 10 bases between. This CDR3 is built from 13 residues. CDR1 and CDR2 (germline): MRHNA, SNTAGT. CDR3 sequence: CASSRELNSPLHF. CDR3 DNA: TGTGCCAGCAGCCGGGAACTAAATTCACCCCTCCACTTT.